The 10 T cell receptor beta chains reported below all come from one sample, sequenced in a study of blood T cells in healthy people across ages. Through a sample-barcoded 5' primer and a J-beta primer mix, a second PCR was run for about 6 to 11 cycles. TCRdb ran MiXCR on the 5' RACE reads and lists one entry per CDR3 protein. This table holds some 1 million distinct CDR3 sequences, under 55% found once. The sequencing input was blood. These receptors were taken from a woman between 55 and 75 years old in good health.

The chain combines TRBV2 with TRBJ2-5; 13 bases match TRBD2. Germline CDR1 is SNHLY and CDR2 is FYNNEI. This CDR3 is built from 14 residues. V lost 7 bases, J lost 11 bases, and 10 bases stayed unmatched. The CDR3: CASNRLAGGYEQYF. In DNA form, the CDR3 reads TGTGCCAGCAACCGACTAGCGGGAGGCTATGAGCAGTACTTC.

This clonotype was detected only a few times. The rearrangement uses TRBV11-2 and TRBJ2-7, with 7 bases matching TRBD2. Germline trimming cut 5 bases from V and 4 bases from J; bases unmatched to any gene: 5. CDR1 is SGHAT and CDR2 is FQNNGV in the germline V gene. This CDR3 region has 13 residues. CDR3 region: CASSAGDLYEQYF. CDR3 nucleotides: TGTGCCAGCAGCGCGGGAGATCTATACGAGCAGTACTTC.

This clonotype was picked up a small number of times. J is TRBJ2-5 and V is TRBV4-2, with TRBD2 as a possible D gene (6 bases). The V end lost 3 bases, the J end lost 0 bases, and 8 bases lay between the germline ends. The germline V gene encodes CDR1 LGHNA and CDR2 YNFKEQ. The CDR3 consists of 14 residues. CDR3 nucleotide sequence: TGTGCCAGCAGCCAGCGGGAAAACCAAGAGACCCAGTACTTC. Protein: CASSQRENQETQYF.

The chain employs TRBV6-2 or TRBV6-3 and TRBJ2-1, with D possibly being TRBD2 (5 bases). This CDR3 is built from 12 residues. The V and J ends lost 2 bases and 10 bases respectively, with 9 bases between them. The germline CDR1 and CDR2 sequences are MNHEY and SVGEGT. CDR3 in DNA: TGTGCCAGCAGTTACGCCACGGGGGAGCAGTTCTTC. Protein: CASSYATGEQFF.

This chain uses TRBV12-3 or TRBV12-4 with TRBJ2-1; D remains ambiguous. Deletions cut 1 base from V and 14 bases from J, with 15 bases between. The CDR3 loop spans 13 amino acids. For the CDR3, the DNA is TGTGCCAGCAGTTTAGGCGGCGTGGAAAGGGAGTTCTTC. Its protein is CASSLGGVEREFF.

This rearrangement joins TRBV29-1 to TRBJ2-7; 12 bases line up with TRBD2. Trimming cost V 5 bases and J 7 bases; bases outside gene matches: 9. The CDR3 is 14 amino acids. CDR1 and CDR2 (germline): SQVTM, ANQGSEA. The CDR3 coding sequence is TGCAGCGTTCTGACTAGCGGGAGTCTGTGGGAGCAGTACTTC. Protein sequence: CSVLTSGSLWEQYF.

For the CDR3, the DNA is TGTGCCATCAGTCCCGGGACAGGGTCGGCAGATACGCAGTATTTT. Translating gives CAISPGTGSADTQYF. The V gene is TRBV10-3, the J gene TRBJ2-3, with TRBD1 identical over 9 bases. CDR3 length equals 15 residues. V dropped 5 bases and J dropped 4; count of bases not matched to a gene: 7. Germline CDR1 and CDR2: ENHRY and SYGVKD.

Written as DNA, the CDR3 is TGCAGTGCTAGGGGTCCGTGGGGACGGGACGTTTGGCAAGAGACCCAGTACTTC. The encoded protein is CSARGPWGRDVWQETQYF. The V call is TRBV20-1, the J call TRBJ2-5; D tentatively fits TRBD1 or TRBD2 (5 bases each). CDR1 and CDR2 (germline): DFQATT, SNEGSKA (reference sequence). CDR3 length equals 18 residues. V lost 3 bases and J 2 bases, leaving 25 bases between the germline ends.

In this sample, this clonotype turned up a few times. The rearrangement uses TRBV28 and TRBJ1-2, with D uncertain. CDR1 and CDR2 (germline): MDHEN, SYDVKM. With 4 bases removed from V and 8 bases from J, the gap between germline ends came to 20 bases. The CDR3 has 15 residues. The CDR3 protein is CASSSSDGSLWGYTF. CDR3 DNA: TGTGCCAGCAGTTCCTCGGACGGGAGCCTGTGGGGCTACACCTTC.

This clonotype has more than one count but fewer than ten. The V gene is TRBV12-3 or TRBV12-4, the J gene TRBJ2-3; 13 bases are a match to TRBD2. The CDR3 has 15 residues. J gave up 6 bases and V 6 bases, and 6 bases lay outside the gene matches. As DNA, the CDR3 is TGTGCCAGCAGCCAACTAGCGGGAGGGGGGGATACGCAGTATTTT. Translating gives CASSQLAGGGDTQYF.